This T cell receptor (beta chain) derives from a study of CD8 T cells in ankylosing spondylitis. Study results and limitations: With a CD8+ phenotype, disease-linked clones were relatively rare in peripheral blood. It appeared that ankylosing spondylitis blood was characterized by a TCR beta motif of fewer than ten highly homologous variants. Disease-linked clones reportedly showed significant enrichment in matched ankylosing spondylitis synovial fluid. In synovial fluid and blood from reactive arthritis, some motif variants were previously reported.

Germline lookup yields CDR1 SQVTM and CDR2 ANQGSEA. V trimming: 3 bases; J trimming: 5 bases; junction bases outside the gene matches: 3. The CDR3 consists of 14 residues. This clonotype was counted many times. Antigen unknown. By quantitative 5'-RACE with molecular barcodes, the TCR beta libraries were made. TCRdb ran MiXCR on the 5' RACE reads and lists one entry per CDR3 protein. This sample has about 840,000 distinct CDR3 sequences; roughly 12% occur once, and the top ten carry less than 0.65%. The sample consisted of blood, either unsorted or a sorted T cell fraction (not recorded which). This sequence joins TRBV29-1 and TRBJ2-1, with TRBD2 matching over 11 bases. This receptor was identified in a male donor with ankylosing spondylitis. This CDR3 is CSVEGTSGDNEQFF. The CDR3 coding sequence is TGCAGCGTTGAGGGGACTAGCGGTGACAATGAGCAGTTCTTC.